The 4 T cell receptor beta chains below all came from one sample that was sequenced in a study of cytomegalovirus exposure and HLA in healthy donors. It was with 60 Vbeta and 13 Jbeta primers that the PCR ran. Assay used: immunoSEQ multiplex PCR; TCRdb lists only in-frame clones, some missing. The table has 200,000 to 250,000 clones, over 60% seen once; the top ten hold 1.5% to 2%. The sample taken for sequencing was PBMCs. The receptors shown here come from a young man in good health and CMV-seronegative.

The chain couples TRBV28 to TRBJ2-1, with a possible D match to TRBD1 (6 bases). V was pared by 3 bases and J by 6 bases, with 15 bases between. Germline-derived CDR1 and CDR2 are MDHEN and SYDVKM. The CDR3 extends over 15 amino acids. CDR3 loop: CASSFGQGNRNEQFF. Written as DNA, the CDR3 is TGTGCCAGCAGTTTCGGGCAGGGGAACCGCAATGAGCAGTTCTTC. Combining the CDR3 with reference TRBV28 and TRBJ2-1 gives the whole variable domain DVKVTQSSRYLVKRTGEKVFLECVQDMDHENMFWYRQDPGLGLRLIYFSYDVKMKEKGDIPEGYSVSREKKERFSLILESASTNQTSMYLCASSFGQGNRNEQFFGPGTRLTVL.

The V and J genes are TRBV27 and TRBJ1-6, with 7 bases fitting TRBD1. CDR3 length: 15 amino acids. V gave up 5 bases and J gave up 10 bases; unmatched junction bases: 11. Germline V lookup: CDR1 MNHEY, CDR2 SMNVEV (reference sequence). The CDR3 bases are TGTGCCAGCAGTCCACAGGGGCCCCGGTACTCACCCCTCCACTTT. Translated: CASSPQGPRYSPLHF.

The J gene is TRBJ2-7, the V gene TRBV5-1; 8 bases are a match to TRBD1. Germline V CDR1 and CDR2: SGHRS, YFSETQ. CDR3 length equals 19 residues. After removal of 4 bases from V and 6 bases from J, the junction contained 24 bases not matched to a gene. CDR3 DNA: TGCGCCAGCAGCCTCCGTTCTCCGGACAGGGCTTTTCTTCGGGGCGAGCAGTACTTC. This sequence encodes CASSLRSPDRAFLRGEQYF.

This clone was seen a few times. This chain uses TRBV7-9 with TRBJ2-1; TRBD2 matches at 13 bases. The germline V gene encodes CDR1 SEHNR and CDR2 FQNEAQ (reference sequence). The V and J ends lost 2 bases and 6 bases, in that order; junction bases with no gene match: 7. The CDR3 is made up of 17 amino acids. CDR3 protein: CASSLTLTSGRFNEQFF. The CDR3 region has the DNA TGTGCCAGCAGCTTAACCCTGACTAGCGGGAGGTTCAATGAGCAGTTCTTC.